The subject of this entry is one T cell receptor beta chain. The study included ophthalmopathy patients with Clinical Activity Score at least 3, NOSPECS grade at least 4 and duration under 3 months. The entry originates in a study of T cells in Graves' hyperthyroidism and ophthalmopathy. Using RNA transcripts as the source, TCR beta CDR3 regions were amplified. HTBI primers were used for first-round RT-PCR of the TCR CDR3. TCRdb redid the calling of the multiplex PCR reads with MiXCR, one entry per CDR3 protein. This table holds about 250,000 distinct CDR3 sequences, roughly 22% found once. The CDR3 is made up of 13 amino acids. CDR1 and CDR2 from the germline V gene are MNHEY and SMNVEV (reference sequence). V lost 3 bases and J 4 bases, leaving 9 bases between the germline ends.

The sequence was obtained from a man aged 30-40 years with Graves' ophthalmopathy. Sequences were obtained from blood. This sequence joins TRBV27 and TRBJ2-5, with D unresolved. The CDR3 DNA reads as TGTGCCAGCAGTTTTACACCTAGAGAGACCCAGTACTTC. Its translation: CASSFTPRETQYF.